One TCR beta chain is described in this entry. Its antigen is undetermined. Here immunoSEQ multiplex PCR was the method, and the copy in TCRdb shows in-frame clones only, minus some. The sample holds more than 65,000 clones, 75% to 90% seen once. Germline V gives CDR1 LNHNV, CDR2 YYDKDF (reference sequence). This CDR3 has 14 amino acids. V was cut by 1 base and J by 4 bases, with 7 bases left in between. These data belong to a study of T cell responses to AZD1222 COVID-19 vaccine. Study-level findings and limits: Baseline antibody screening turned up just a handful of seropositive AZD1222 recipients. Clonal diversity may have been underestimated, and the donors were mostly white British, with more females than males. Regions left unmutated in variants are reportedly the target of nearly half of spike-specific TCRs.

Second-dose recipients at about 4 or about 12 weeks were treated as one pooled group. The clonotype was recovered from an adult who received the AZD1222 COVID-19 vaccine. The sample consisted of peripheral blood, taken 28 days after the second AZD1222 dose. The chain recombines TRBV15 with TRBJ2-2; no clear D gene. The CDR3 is CATSRVRATGELFF. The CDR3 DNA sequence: TGTGCCACCAGCAGAGTTAGGGCCACCGGGGAGCTGTTTTTT. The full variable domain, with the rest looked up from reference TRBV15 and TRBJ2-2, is DAMVIQNPRYQVTQFGKPVTLSCSQTLNHNVMYWYQQKSSQAPKLLFHYYDKDFNNEADTPDNFQSRRPNTSFCFLDIRSPGLGDTAMYLCATSRVRATGELFFGEGSRLTVL.